This TCR beta chain was sequenced during a study of human T cells and chemical hapten exposure. Study information: Minor volume differences among pooled libraries chiefly drove per-sample TCR yield variation.

One entry per CDR3 protein results from TCRdb running MiXCR on the 5' RACE reads. The sample yields under 150,000 distinct CDR3 sequences, approximately 19% seen once. CDR3 size: 20 residues. V was clipped by 5 bases and J by 0 bases; unmatched bases: 20. CDR1 and CDR2 (germline): SGHAT, FQNNGV. The template was total RNA from unfractionated whole blood. The rearrangement links TRBV11-2 to TRBJ2-7, with 9 positions matching TRBD2. This TCR was sampled from a human donor in good health. The CDR3 protein is CASSLSAVLAGLPNSYEQYF. CDR3 DNA sequence: TGTGCCAGCAGCCTCTCAGCAGTCCTAGCGGGACTACCCAACTCCTACGAGCAGTACTTC.